The 25 T cell receptor beta chains in this list originate from one sample, sequenced in a study of blood T cell repertoires in COVID-19. The repertoire was sequenced with immunoSEQ multiplex PCR; TCRdb's copy has only in-frame clones and lacks some. This table holds more than 200,000 clones, around 84% found once. Sequencing used PBMCs or T cells enriched from blood (not recorded which). These TCRs come from a woman aged 40 to 50 with acute COVID-19.

CDR3 region: CASSGGQDRNQPQHF. Here the CDR3 DNA reads TGTGCCAGTAGTGGGGGACAGGACCGTAATCAGCCCCAGCATTTT. The chain combines TRBV19 with TRBJ1-5; 8 positions match TRBD1. Trimming at V came to 5 bases and at J to 4 bases, leaving 7 bases not matched to a gene. The CDR3 is made up of 15 amino acids. CDR1 and CDR2 (germline): LNHDA, SQIVND (reference sequence). Based on the CDR3 plus reference TRBV19 and TRBJ1-5, the full variable domain is DGGITQSPKYLFRKEGQNVTLSCEQNLNHDAMYWYRQDPGQGLRLIYYSQIVNDFQKGDIAEGYSVSREKKESFPLTVTSAQKNPTAFYLCASSGGQDRNQPQHFGDGTRLSIL.

This clone was counted between two and nine times. V is TRBV6-1 and J is TRBJ1-6, with a possible D match to TRBD1 (5 bases). This CDR3 is built from 15 residues. Germline CDR1 MNHNS, CDR2 SASEGT. With 2 bases removed from V and 7 bases from J, the gap between germline ends came to 12 bases. This CDR3 is CASSESSGRNSPLHF. The CDR3 DNA is TGTGCCAGCAGTGAATCGTCAGGGAGGAATTCACCCCTCCACTTT.

Concerning this clone itself: The sample carries other DNA sequences with the same CDR3. The CDR3 bases are TGTGCCAGCAGTTACGACAGTAACTATGGCTACACCTTC. Its protein is CASSYDSNYGYTF. This chain uses TRBV6-5 with TRBJ1-2; TRBD1 is a possible D gene (5 bases). Germline values: CDR1 MNHEY, CDR2 SVGAGI. Trimming removed 2 bases at V and 1 base at J, with 5 bases between. This CDR3 comprises 13 residues.

The chain links TRBV27 to TRBJ1-5, with D uncertain. CDR3 size: 14 residues. Germline V gives CDR1 MNHEY, CDR2 SMNVEV (reference sequence). V was clipped by 5 bases and J by 0 bases, with 8 bases between them. The CDR3 sequence is CASSADYSNQPQHF. CDR3 DNA sequence: TGTGCCAGCAGTGCTGACTATAGCAATCAGCCCCAGCATTTT.

The count of this clone is one. The chain is built from TRBV12-5 and TRBJ2-7; D might be TRBD2 (6 bases). This CDR3 contains 14 residues. Germline V gene data show CDR1 as LGHNT and CDR2 as FRNRAP. Trimming removed 4 bases at V and 9 bases at J, with 19 bases between. In DNA, the CDR3 is TGTGCTAGTGGTTCCTCGCGGGGCCTGATTTTGCAGTACTTC. Its protein is CASGSSRGLILQYF.

V usage is TRBV7-2 and J usage is TRBJ2-7; 9 bases match TRBD2. This CDR3 is built from 16 residues. Trimming removed 4 bases from V and 6 bases from J; junction bases left unmatched: 13. Per the germline V gene, CDR1 is SGHTA and CDR2 is FQGNSA. CDR3 coding DNA: TGTGCCAGCAGCTCCCCCGTTAGCGGGAGAGTCCGCGAGCAGTACTTC. Residues: CASSSPVSGRVREQYF.

This chain uses TRBV6-5 with TRBJ1-1, with D uncertain. Germline CDR1 is MNHEY and CDR2 is SVGAGI. This CDR3 has 15 residues. V lost 5 bases to trimming and J lost 5 bases, with 18 bases between them. CDR3 loop: CASSTLWEGGTEAFF. The CDR3 bases are TGTGCCAGCAGTACCCTATGGGAAGGAGGAACTGAAGCTTTCTTT.

The chain recombines TRBV7-2 with TRBJ2-1; 10 positions agree with TRBD2. Germline CDR1 SGHTA, CDR2 FQGNSA. The CDR3 totals 12 residues. Trimming took 6 bases from V and 13 from J; bases not matched to a gene: 6. CDR3 DNA sequence: TGTGCCAGCAGTCTCCAGCGGGGGGGCCAGTTCTTC. Translated: CASSLQRGGQFF. Filled out from reference TRBV7-2 and TRBJ2-1, the complete variable domain reads GAGVSQSPSNKVTEKGKDVELRCDPISGHTALYWYRQSLGQGLEFLIYFQGNSAPDKSGLPSDRFSAERTGGSVSTLTIQRTQQEDSAVYLCASSLQRGGQFFGPGTRLTVL.

The gene calls are TRBV10-2 and TRBJ1-1; TRBD1 might be the D (5 bases). CDR1 and CDR2 (germline): WSHSY, SAAADI. The V end lost 3 bases, the J end lost 2 bases, and 13 bases lay between the germline ends. CDR3 length: 15 amino acids. The CDR3, as DNA: TGCGCCAGCAGTGATTGGAGACAGCTAAACACTGAAGCTTTCTTT. This encodes CASSDWRQLNTEAFF.

The chain couples TRBV6-5 to TRBJ1-4; TRBD1 matches 9 bases. Trimming removed 0 bases from V and 10 bases from J; junction bases left unmatched: 0. The CDR3 extends over 13 amino acids. Germline V gene lookup returns CDR1 MNHEY and CDR2 SVGAGI. The CDR3 region is CASSYSTGGKLFF. The CDR3 bases are TGTGCCAGCAGTTACTCGACAGGGGGAAAACTGTTTTTT.

This clone was seen a handful of times. The gene calls are TRBV19 and TRBJ2-7; 12 nucleotides agree with TRBD1. CDR3 length: 14 residues. The trim removed 5 bases at V and 5 bases at J, leaving 4 bases unmatched. Germline loops: CDR1 LNHDA, CDR2 SQIVND (reference sequence). CDR3 sequence: CASSLGTGGDEQYF. CDR3 nucleotides: TGTGCCAGTAGTCTCGGGACAGGGGGCGACGAGCAGTACTTC.

This clone has only a few counts. The chain is built from TRBV4-2 and TRBJ2-1; TRBD1 might be the D (6 bases). V was cut by 4 bases and J by 7 bases, with 14 bases left in between. From germline, CDR1 is LGHNA and CDR2 YNFKEQ. The CDR3 sequence is 14 residues long. As DNA, the CDR3 is TGTGCCAGCAGCCCTTCGGACAGCCGGAATGAGCAGTTCTTC. Its protein is CASSPSDSRNEQFF.

The table lists this clone with a count of one. The chain links TRBV4-2 to TRBJ2-7; tentative D call: TRBD2 (5 bases). The V and J ends lost 1 base and 0 bases respectively, with 10 bases between them. The CDR3 loop spans 15 amino acids. Germline loops: CDR1 LGHNA, CDR2 YNFKEQ. The CDR3 nucleotides are TGTGCCAGCAGCCAAGCGGAGCGGAACTCCTACGAGCAGTACTTC. The encoded protein is CASSQAERNSYEQYF.

The chain has TRBV7-2 and TRBJ2-3, with D tentatively TRBD2 (6 bases). From germline, CDR1 is SGHTA and CDR2 FQGNSA. V was clipped by 0 bases and J by 5 bases, with 15 bases between them. This CDR3 spans 16 amino acids. CDR3 nucleotides: TGTGCCAGCAGCTTAGCACTTGGGACTGGCGGAGATACGCAGTATTTT. Translated, it gives CASSLALGTGGDTQYF.

The chain carries TRBV9 and TRBJ1-6; 7 nucleotides align to TRBD1. Losses at the gene ends were 3 bases for V and 7 bases for J; bases not matched to a gene: 10. This CDR3 spans 16 amino acids. The germline V gene has CDR1 SGDLS and CDR2 YYNGEE. CDR3 sequence reads: CASSGSPGQINSPLHF. The CDR3, as DNA: TGTGCCAGCAGCGGAAGTCCGGGACAGATAAATTCACCCCTCCACTTT.

V and J are TRBV13 and TRBJ1-2; D might be TRBD1 (5 bases). Germline assignment: CDR1 PRHDT and CDR2 FYEKMQ (reference sequence). Trimming stripped 0 bases from V and 8 bases from J, with 13 bases between. The CDR3 is made up of 14 amino acids. The CDR3: CASSLGVRGEGYTF. CDR3 DNA: TGTGCCAGCAGCTTAGGGGTGCGGGGCGAAGGCTACACCTTC.

V and J are TRBV7-2 and TRBJ2-7; 7 bases match TRBD2. In germline, CDR1 is SGHTA, CDR2 FQGNSA. This CDR3 is built from 16 residues. V gave up 5 bases and J gave up 4 bases; unmatched junction bases: 14. The CDR3 DNA follows: TGTGCCAGCAGCCCGTCCGGGACTACCAGTGGATACGAGCAGTACTTC. It yields the protein CASSPSGTTSGYEQYF.

This chain uses TRBV9 with TRBJ2-1; 13 bases line up with TRBD2. Germline lookup yields CDR1 SGDLS and CDR2 YYNGEE. The CDR3 length is 18 residues. J lost 5 bases, V lost 4 bases, and 12 bases had no gene match. The CDR3 DNA is TGTGCCAGCAGCCTCTGGGAACTAGCGGGGGGGCCCGACAATGAGCAGTTCTTC. Its protein product is CASSLWELAGGPDNEQFF.

V usage is TRBV5-1 and J usage is TRBJ1-1; no definite D call. CDR1 SGHRS and CDR2 YFSETQ come from the germline V gene. Trimming pared 4 bases from V and 0 bases from J, leaving 7 bases between. The CDR3 extends over 13 amino acids. CDR3 bases: TGCGCCAGCAGCCTCCAGATGAACACTGAAGCTTTCTTT. Translation: CASSLQMNTEAFF.

The chain joins TRBV28 to TRBJ1-5, with TRBD1 identical over 8 bases. Germline trimming cut 6 bases from V and 6 bases from J; bases unmatched to any gene: 4. Germline assignment: CDR1 MDHEN and CDR2 SYDVKM. The CDR3 length is 13 residues. The CDR3: CASRGQGGQPQHF. In DNA, the CDR3 is TGTGCCAGCAGAGGACAGGGTGGTCAGCCCCAGCATTTT. Drawing the rest from reference TRBV28 and TRBJ1-5, the complete variable domain is DVKVTQSSRYLVKRTGEKVFLECVQDMDHENMFWYRQDPGLGLRLIYFSYDVKMKEKGDIPEGYSVSREKKERFSLILESASTNQTSMYLCASRGQGGQPQHFGDGTRLSIL.

The chain recombines TRBV19 with TRBJ1-1, with no clear D. The V and J ends lost 7 bases and 2 bases respectively, with 14 bases between them. Looked up from germline, CDR1 is LNHDA and CDR2 is SQIVND (reference sequence). CDR3 length: 14 amino acids. For the CDR3, the DNA is TGTGCCAGTATTAAGGAGGCAGGAAACACTGAAGCTTTCTTT. It yields the protein CASIKEAGNTEAFF. The full variable domain, completed using reference TRBV19 and TRBJ1-1, is DGGITQSPKYLFRKEGQNVTLSCEQNLNHDAMYWYRQDPGQGLRLIYYSQIVNDFQKGDIAEGYSVSREKKESFPLTVTSAQKNPTAFYLCASIKEAGNTEAFFGQGTRLTVV.

The rearrangement uses TRBV4-1 and TRBJ2-2, with a weak D call TRBD1 (6 bases). Germline V gives CDR1 MGHRA, CDR2 YSYEKL. The CDR3 totals 15 residues. V was trimmed by 2 bases and J by 7 bases, leaving 14 bases between them. This CDR3 reads CASSQLQGGGGELFF. The DNA of the CDR3 is TGCGCCAGCAGCCAATTACAGGGTGGGGGCGGGGAGCTGTTTTTT.

This clone was recorded a few times. The V call is TRBV2, the J call TRBJ2-7, with TRBD1 matching over 9 bases. After removal of 4 bases from V and 2 bases from J, the junction contained 6 bases not matched to a gene. The CDR3 is 15 residues long. CDR1 and CDR2 from the germline V gene are SNHLY and FYNNEI. In DNA, the CDR3 is TGTGCCAGCAGTGCCCCGGGACAGGGAACCTACGAGCAGTACTTC. This codes for CASSAPGQGTYEQYF.

V is TRBV6-1 and J is TRBJ2-7, with a tentative D call TRBD2 (5 bases). The CDR3 spans 18 residues. V was cut by 1 base and J by 3 bases, with 22 bases left in between. Germline-derived CDR1 and CDR2 are MNHNS and SASEGT. Here the CDR3 reads CASSEGGPATTIFYEQYF. The CDR3 DNA follows: TGTGCCAGCAGTGAAGGGGGTCCCGCGACTACAATCTTCTACGAGCAGTACTTC.

The gene calls are TRBV7-8 and TRBJ2-7; 9 bases fit TRBD1. Germline assignment: CDR1 SGHVS and CDR2 FQNEAQ. The CDR3 covers 15 residues. Unmatched junction bases numbered 4, after V lost 2 bases and J lost 2 bases. The CDR3 reads CASSLYGQGPYEQYF. CDR3 nucleotides: TGTGCCAGCAGCTTATACGGACAGGGGCCCTACGAGCAGTACTTC.